This record concerns one T cell receptor beta chain sequence. Its antigen is undetermined. RNA in amounts of roughly 0.5 to 1 ug was reverse transcribed with random hexamers. The immunoSEQ assay covered 54 Vbeta and 13 Jbeta segments for CDR3. MiXCR, run by TCRdb on the immunoSEQ multiplex PCR reads, gives a single entry per CDR3 protein. Seen here are almost 450,000 distinct CDR3 sequences, approximately 85% observed once, and the top ten hold about 0.1%. These data originate in a study of CD8 T cells in Susac syndrome. There are 14 residues in the CDR3. Trimming stripped 4 bases from V and 6 bases from J, with 15 bases between. Germline values: CDR1 SEHNR, CDR2 FQNEAQ (reference sequence). General study results and limits: As acknowledged by the study, its TCR sequencing and HLA analysis included a relatively small number of individuals.

While CD8+ and CD4+ T cells were isolated negatively, TEMRA cells were enriched by FACS. The chain couples TRBV7-9 to TRBJ1-1, with D tentatively TRBD1 (5 bases). The sequence was obtained from a human donor with multiple sclerosis. Sequencing was done on a sample of CD8+ T cells from PBMCs. Written as DNA, the CDR3 is TGTGCCAGCAGCTACGTCAAGAGACAGTCTGAAGCTTTCTTT. Amino acid sequence: CASSYVKRQSEAFF.